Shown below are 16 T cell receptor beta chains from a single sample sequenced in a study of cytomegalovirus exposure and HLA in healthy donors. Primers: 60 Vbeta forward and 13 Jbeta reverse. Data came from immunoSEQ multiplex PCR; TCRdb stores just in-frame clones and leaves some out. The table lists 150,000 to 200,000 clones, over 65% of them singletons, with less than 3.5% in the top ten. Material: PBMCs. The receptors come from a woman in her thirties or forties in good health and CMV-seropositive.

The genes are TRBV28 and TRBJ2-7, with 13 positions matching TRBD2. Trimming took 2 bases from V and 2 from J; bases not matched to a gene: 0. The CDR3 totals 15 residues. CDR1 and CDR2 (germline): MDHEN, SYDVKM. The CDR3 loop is CASSLGLAGAYEQYF. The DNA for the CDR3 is TGTGCCAGCAGTTTAGGACTAGCGGGGGCCTACGAGCAGTACTTC.

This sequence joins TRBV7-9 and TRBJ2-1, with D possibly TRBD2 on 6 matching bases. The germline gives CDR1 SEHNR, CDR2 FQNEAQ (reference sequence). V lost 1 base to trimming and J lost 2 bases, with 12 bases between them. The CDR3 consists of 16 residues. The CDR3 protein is CASSLGGGWAYNEQFF. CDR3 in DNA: TGTGCCAGCAGCTTAGGGGGAGGTTGGGCCTACAATGAGCAGTTCTTC.

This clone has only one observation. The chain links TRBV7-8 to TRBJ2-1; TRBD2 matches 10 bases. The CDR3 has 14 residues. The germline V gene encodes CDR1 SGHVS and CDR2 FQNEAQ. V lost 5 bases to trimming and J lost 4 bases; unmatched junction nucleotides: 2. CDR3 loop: CASSQREGYNEQFF. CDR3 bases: TGTGCCAGCAGCCAGCGGGAGGGTTACAATGAGCAGTTCTTC.

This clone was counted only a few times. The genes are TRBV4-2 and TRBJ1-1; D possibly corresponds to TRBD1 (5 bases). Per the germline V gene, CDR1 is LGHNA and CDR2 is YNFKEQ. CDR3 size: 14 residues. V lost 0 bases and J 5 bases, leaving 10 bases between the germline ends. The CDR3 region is CASSQDPTGTEAFF. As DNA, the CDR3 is TGTGCCAGCAGCCAAGATCCCACAGGAACTGAAGCTTTCTTT.

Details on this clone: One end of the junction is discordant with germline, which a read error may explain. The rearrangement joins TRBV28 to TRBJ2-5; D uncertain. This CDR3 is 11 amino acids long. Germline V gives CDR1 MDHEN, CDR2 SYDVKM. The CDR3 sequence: CASSEREAQYF. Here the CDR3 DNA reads TGTGCCAGCAGCGAAAGAGAGGCCCAGTACTTC.

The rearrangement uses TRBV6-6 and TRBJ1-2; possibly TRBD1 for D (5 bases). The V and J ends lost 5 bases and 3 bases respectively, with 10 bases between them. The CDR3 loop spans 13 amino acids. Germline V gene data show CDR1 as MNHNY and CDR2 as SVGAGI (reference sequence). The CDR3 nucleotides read TGTGCCAGCAGTCGACAGATCTACTATGGCTACACCTTC. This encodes CASSRQIYYGYTF.

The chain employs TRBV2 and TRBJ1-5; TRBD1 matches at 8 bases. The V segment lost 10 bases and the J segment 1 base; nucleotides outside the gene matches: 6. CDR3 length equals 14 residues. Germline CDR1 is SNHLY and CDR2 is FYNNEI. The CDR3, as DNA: TGTGCCACGACAGGGGTCGGGAGCAATCAGCCCCAGCATTTT. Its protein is CATTGVGSNQPQHF.

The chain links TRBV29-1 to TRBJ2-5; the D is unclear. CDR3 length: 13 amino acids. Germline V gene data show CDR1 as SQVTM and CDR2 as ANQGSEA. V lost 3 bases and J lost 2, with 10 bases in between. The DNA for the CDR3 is TGCAGCGTTGACAGGTCCCCTCAAGAGACCCAGTACTTC. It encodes CSVDRSPQETQYF. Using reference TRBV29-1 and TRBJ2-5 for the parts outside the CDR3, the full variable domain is SAVISQKPSRDICQRGTSLTIQCQVDSQVTMMFWYRQQPGQSLTLIATANQGSEATYESGFVIDKFPISRPNLTFSTLTVSNMSPEDSSIYLCSVDRSPQETQYFGPGTRLLVL.

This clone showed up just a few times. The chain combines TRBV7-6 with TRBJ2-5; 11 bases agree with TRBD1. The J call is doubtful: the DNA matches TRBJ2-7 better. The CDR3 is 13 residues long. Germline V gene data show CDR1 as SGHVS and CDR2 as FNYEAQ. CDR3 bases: TGTGCCAGCAGCCAGGGACAGGGGGGCGAGCAGTACTTC. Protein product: CASSQGQGGEQYF.

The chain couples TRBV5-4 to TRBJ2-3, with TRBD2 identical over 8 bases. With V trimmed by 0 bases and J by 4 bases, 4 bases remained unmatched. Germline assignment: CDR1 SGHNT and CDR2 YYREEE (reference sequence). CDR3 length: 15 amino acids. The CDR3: CASSLGSGTADTQYF. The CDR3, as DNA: TGTGCCAGCAGCTTGGGTAGCGGGACGGCAGATACGCAGTATTTT.

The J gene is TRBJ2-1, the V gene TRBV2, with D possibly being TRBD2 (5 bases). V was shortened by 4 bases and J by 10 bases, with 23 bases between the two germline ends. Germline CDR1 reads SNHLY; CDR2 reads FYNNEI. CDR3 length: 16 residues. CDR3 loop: CASSAGSPPLDGEQFF. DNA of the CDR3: TGTGCCAGCAGTGCGGGAAGCCCTCCCCTTGACGGCGAGCAGTTCTTC.

CDR3 nucleotides: TGTGCCAGCACCGGGGGCGGGGGGAAGGACGAGCAGTACTTC. Its protein is CASTGGGGKDEQYF. The chain couples TRBV5-4 to TRBJ2-7, with 8 bases lining up with TRBD2. CDR1 SGHNT and CDR2 YYREEE come from the germline V gene (reference sequence). V shed 6 bases and J 5 bases; nucleotides not matched to a gene: 10. This CDR3 region has 14 residues. Using reference TRBV5-4 and TRBJ2-7 for the parts outside the CDR3, the full variable domain is ETGVTQSPTHLIKTRGQQVTLRCSSQSGHNTVSWYQQALGQGPQFIFQYYREEENGRGNFPPRFSGLQFPNYSSELNVNALELDDSALYLCASTGGGGKDEQYFGPGTRLTVT.

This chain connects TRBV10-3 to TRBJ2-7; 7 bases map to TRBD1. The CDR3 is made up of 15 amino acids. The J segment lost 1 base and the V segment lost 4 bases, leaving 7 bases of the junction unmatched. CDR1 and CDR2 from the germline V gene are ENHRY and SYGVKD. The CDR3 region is CAISGGGSKSYEQYF. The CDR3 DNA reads TGTGCCATCAGTGGAGGGGGCAGCAAATCCTACGAGCAGTACTTC.

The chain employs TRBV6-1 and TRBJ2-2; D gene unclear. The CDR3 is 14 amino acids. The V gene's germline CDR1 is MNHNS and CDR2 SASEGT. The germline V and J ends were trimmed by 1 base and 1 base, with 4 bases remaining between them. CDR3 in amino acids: CASSEGGNTGELFF. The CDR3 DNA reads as TGTGCCAGCAGTGAAGGAGGGAACACCGGGGAGCTGTTTTTT.

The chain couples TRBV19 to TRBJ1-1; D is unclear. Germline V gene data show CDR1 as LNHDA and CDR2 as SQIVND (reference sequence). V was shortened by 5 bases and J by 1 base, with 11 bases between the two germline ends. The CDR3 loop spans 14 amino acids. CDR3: CASSPRTGNTEAFF. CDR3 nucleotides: TGTGCCAGTAGTCCTAGAACCGGGAACACTGAAGCTTTCTTT.

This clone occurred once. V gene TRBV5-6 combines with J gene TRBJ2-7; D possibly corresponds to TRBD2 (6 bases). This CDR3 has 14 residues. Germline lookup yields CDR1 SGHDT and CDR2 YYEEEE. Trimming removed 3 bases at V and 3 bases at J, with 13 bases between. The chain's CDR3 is CASSSDWRGYEQYF. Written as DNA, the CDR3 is TGTGCCAGCAGCTCTGATTGGCGGGGCTACGAGCAGTACTTC.